This TCR beta chain was identified in a study of blood T cell repertoires in COVID-19 (dated by TCRdb to 2018 to 2021). In terms of the full investigation: The collaborator samples originated in the United States, Italy and Spain and spanned the acute and convalescent phases of COVID-19. The prospective study material was composed of cDNA or gDNA derived from T cells, B-cell-depleted T cells, or PBMCs. Subjects who had been exposed to COVID-19, were actively infected with it, or had recovered from it provided the deeply sampled blood TCRbeta repertoires that made up the dataset. The repertoires were released in a freely available public database meant as a resource for research on the immune response to SARS-CoV-2. Samples were obtained from the ongoing ImmuneRACE study (first 160 participants) and from 1,000 to 1,500 subjects provided by 6 global collaborators. A de-identified subject ID, COVID-19 status, age in years and sex were almost always included in the sample metadata. Where available, HLA class I and class II types were obtained from metadata supplied by the sample provider rather than from assay-based typing.

The germline V gene yields SGHTS for CDR1 and YDEGEE for CDR2. Taken from cysteine to phenylalanine, the CDR3 has 14 residues. Of all the DNA, just the CDR3 is kept, 42 bases in frame from base 1. The junction shows trimming of 0 bases on V and 8 bases on J, plus 14 bases between the germline ends. TCRbeta CDR3 regions were amplified from genomic DNA by means of the immunoSEQ Assay, a bias-controlled multiplex PCR. The source study handled its data this way. Nucleated cell counts per sample were estimated from amplification of reference gene primers within the assay. Sequence reads were collapsed and filtered to measure the absolute abundance of every unique TCRbeta CDR3 rearrangement. For each sample, productive Simpson clonality was calculated by taking the square root of Simpson's diversity index across productive rearrangements. The table comes from immuneACCESS by way of TCRdb, which keeps in-frame sequences with V and J called. Part of the clones is missing from these tables; in studies checked, under half for an unresolved V gene and the rest for unknown reasons. V and J calls and clone size follow that table, whereas D and trimming were derived from the DNA. The sample table holds 300,000 to 350,000 clones, of which around 80% were seen once. The biggest ten clones account for just under 3% of the sample.

Remarks on this clone: Which antigen it targets is not known. Base qualities are not recorded, but no much larger clone differs from it by a single base.

The investigation overall reported the following: The amount of clinical and demographic metadata varied by source and participant and was provided uncurated.

Each collaborating institution followed its own protocols to collect whole blood in K2EDTA tubes. For TCRbeta analysis, collaborators shipped samples as frozen whole blood, isolated PBMCs, or DNA extracted from either of those sample types. This chain is built from TRBV5-8 and TRBJ1-2, with no confidently assigned D gene. Sequenced sample: peripheral blood. The sequence came from a man under 40 with active or convalescent COVID-19. For the CDR3, the sequence is CASSLEARPEGYTF. The DNA sequence is TGTGCCAGCAGCTTGGAAGCTCGTCCGGAGGGCTACACCTTC. With the rest looked up from the reference TRBV5-8 and TRBJ1-2 genes rather than sequenced, the full variable domain is EAGVTQSPTHLIKTRGQQATLRCSPISGHTSVYWYQQALGLGLQFLLWYDEGEERNRGNFPPRFSGRQFPNYSSELNVNALELEDSALYLCASSLEARPEGYTFGSGTRLTVV.